This T cell receptor beta chain is drawn from a study of identical twins. General study results and limits: An excess of low generation probability was shown by twin-shared out-of-frame alpha sequences.

This clonotype was seen ten or more times. What it recognizes is unknown. cDNA carried unique molecular identifiers, and a universal primer site was added by template switching. TCRdb processed the 5' RACE reads anew with MiXCR; each CDR3 protein has one entry. The sample records 200,000 to 300,000 distinct CDR3 sequences, roughly 13% being singletons. This CDR3 comprises 11 residues. Per germline, CDR1 DFQATT and CDR2 SNEGSKA (reference sequence). Trimming shortened V by 4 bases and J by 5 bases, and 8 bases separated the two germline ends. Healthy Caucasians provided all donations. The data also belong to a second study, concerning yellow fever vaccine responses in identical twins. In that study: After vaccination, twins' T cell response reportedly seemed partly convergent, partly personalized.

The TCR was taken from a woman in her late teens or twenties in good health. This chain connects TRBV20-1 to TRBJ1-2; D remains ambiguous. The sequenced sample was memory (CD45RO+) T cells sorted from blood. The CDR3, as DNA: TGCAGTGCTACAGACGGATATGGCTACACCTTC. Its translation is CSATDGYGYTF.